Below, one T cell receptor (beta chain) is given with its context. Here immunoSEQ multiplex PCR was the method, and the copy in TCRdb shows in-frame clones only, minus some. The table has around 11,000 clones, 90% to 95% seen once. This entry comes from a study of chemoradiotherapy in HPV16-positive cancers. Germline loops: CDR1 MNHNS, CDR2 SASEGT. V lost 2 bases, J lost 5 bases, and 1 base stayed unmatched. CDR3 length: 15 residues. This clonotype was sampled from a human donor with HPV-associated anogenital cancer. The specimen was blood, collected from a patient who underwent chemoradiotherapy. The chain links TRBV6-1 to TRBJ2-1, with TRBD2 matching 12 bases. This chain's CDR3 is CASSELAGGNNEQFF. DNA of the CDR3: TGTGCCAGCAGTGAACTAGCGGGGGGGAACAATGAGCAGTTCTTC.